The next 10 T cell receptor beta chains were all read from a single sample in a study of shared T cell receptors in the human thymus. TCRdb keeps only in-frame clones here, not all; method: immunoSEQ multiplex PCR. The data show under 850,000 clones, around 89% seen once. This sample also belongs to another study, concerning human thymus T cells.

Sequences were obtained from thymocytes. All receptors come from a boy under two years old with a congenital heart defect.

The J gene is TRBJ2-7, the V gene TRBV11-2; 8 bases are a match to TRBD1. The V gene end was trimmed by 1 base and the J gene end by 4 bases; junction bases not matched to a gene: 3. The CDR3 runs to 14 residues. Germline loops: CDR1 SGHAT, CDR2 FQNNGV. CDR3 sequence reads: CASSLGRGRYEQYF. DNA of the CDR3: TGTGCCAGCAGCTTAGGCAGGGGGCGGTACGAGCAGTACTTC.

The chain employs TRBV5-1 and TRBJ2-7; D is possibly TRBD2 (6 bases). The CDR3 length is 14 residues. V was cut by 4 bases and J by 2 bases, with 13 bases left in between. The germline gives CDR1 SGHRS, CDR2 YFSETQ. The CDR3 DNA is TGCGCCAGCAGCCCGGAGGGCACCCCCTACGAGCAGTACTTC. Residues: CASSPEGTPYEQYF.

This clone is a singleton in its sample. The genes are TRBV11-1 and TRBJ2-5; 13 bases are a match to TRBD2. V was pared by 5 bases and J by 5 bases, with 14 bases of the junction left unmatched. CDR3 size: 18 residues. Looked up from germline, CDR1 is SGHAT and CDR2 is FQDESV (reference sequence). The CDR3 region is CASSPGLAGVKRRETQYF. CDR3 DNA: TGTGCCAGCAGCCCCGGACTAGCGGGAGTTAAGAGGAGGGAGACCCAGTACTTC. The complete variable domain, with remaining parts taken from reference TRBV11-1 and TRBJ2-5, reads EAEVAQSPRYKITEKSQAVAFWCDPISGHATLYWYRQILGQGPELLVQFQDESVVDDSQLPKDRFSAERLKGVDSTLKIQPAELGDSAMYLCASSPGLAGVKRRETQYFGPGTRLLVL.

This clone was seen just once. The CDR3 protein is CASSSPRLPEKLFF. DNA of the CDR3: TGTGCCAGCAGTTCACCCAGGCTGCCTGAAAAACTGTTTTTT. The chain combines TRBV27 with TRBJ1-4; D call uncertain. The V gene's germline CDR1 is MNHEY and CDR2 SMNVEV (reference sequence). The CDR3 is 14 amino acids. Trimming left V 4 bases short and J 7 bases short, with 13 bases between.

V gene TRBV28 combines with J gene TRBJ1-4; D remains unclear. CDR1 and CDR2 from the germline V gene are MDHEN and SYDVKM. V lost 2 bases to trimming and J lost 5 bases, with 12 bases between them. This CDR3 contains 15 residues. The CDR3, as DNA: TGTGCCAGCAGTTTAGGAGGGAAGGAGAATGAAAAACTGTTTTTT. Protein sequence: CASSLGGKENEKLFF. Filled out from reference TRBV28 and TRBJ1-4, the complete variable domain reads DVKVTQSSRYLVKRTGEKVFLECVQDMDHENMFWYRQDPGLGLRLIYFSYDVKMKEKGDIPEGYSVSREKKERFSLILESASTNQTSMYLCASSLGGKENEKLFFGSGTQLSVL.

The chain combines TRBV2 with TRBJ2-2; 7 bases fit TRBD2. In germline, CDR1 is SNHLY, CDR2 FYNNEI. V was pared by 10 bases and J by 6 bases, with 14 bases of the junction left unmatched. The CDR3 totals 15 residues. The CDR3 DNA is TGTGCCACCCGGGTGGGGGGGAGGAAAGCCGGGGAGCTGTTTTTT. Amino acids: CATRVGGRKAGELFF.

The chain employs TRBV11-2 and TRBJ2-2, with a tentative D call TRBD1 (6 bases). Deletions cut 1 base from V and 0 bases from J, with 9 bases between. Germline V gene lookup returns CDR1 SGHAT and CDR2 FQNNGV. CDR3 length: 16 residues. The CDR3 protein is CASSLGGTTNTGELFF. The CDR3 coding sequence is TGTGCCAGCAGCTTAGGGGGGACAACGAACACCGGGGAGCTGTTTTTT.

The rearrangement links TRBV5-1 to TRBJ2-3; no clear D gene. Germline lookup yields CDR1 SGHRS and CDR2 YFSETQ. The CDR3 spans 13 residues. Trimming took 5 bases from V and 3 from J, leaving 10 bases between them. CDR3 nucleotides: TGCGCCAGCAGTACCAGAGGAACAGATACGCAGTATTTT. Translating it yields CASSTRGTDTQYF. Filled out from reference TRBV5-1 and TRBJ2-3, the complete variable domain reads KAGVTQTPRYLIKTRGQQVTLSCSPISGHRSVSWYQQTPGQGLQFLFEYFSETQRNKGNFPGRFSGRQFSNSRSEMNVSTLELGDSALYLCASSTRGTDTQYFGPGTRLTVL.

The rearrangement joins TRBV30 to TRBJ2-3, with 10 bases fitting TRBD2. CDR3 size: 14 residues. Per germline, CDR1 GTSNPN and CDR2 SVGIG (reference sequence). V lost 2 bases, J lost 6 bases, and 5 bases stayed unmatched. The CDR3, as DNA: TGTGCCTGGAGTCCACCGGGACTAGCGGATACGCAGTATTTT. Protein sequence: CAWSPPGLADTQYF. Based on the CDR3 plus reference TRBV30 and TRBJ2-3, the full variable domain is SQTIHQWPATLVQPVGSPLSLECTVEGTSNPNLYWYRQAAGRGLQLLFYSVGIGQISSEVPQNLSASRPQDRQFILSSKKLLLSDSGFYLCAWSPPGLADTQYFGPGTRLTVL.

The chain has TRBV7-9 and TRBJ2-1; perhaps TRBD1 as D (8 bases). CDR3 length: 16 residues. The germline gives CDR1 SEHNR, CDR2 FQNEAQ (reference sequence). V lost 4 bases to trimming and J lost 3 bases, with 16 bases between them. CDR3 amino acids: CASSYTQGDYYNEQFF. The CDR3 DNA is TGTGCCAGCAGCTATACACAGGGGGACTACTACAATGAGCAGTTCTTC.